Below, 5 T cell receptor beta chains from the same sample are listed, as sequenced in a study of cytomegalovirus exposure and HLA in healthy donors. The PCR employed 60 Vbeta primers together with 13 Jbeta primers. TCRdb's copy holds only in-frame clones and misses some; the assay was immunoSEQ multiplex PCR. The sample comprises 90,000 or so clones, roughly 82% of which are singletons, and approximately 3.6% rests with the top ten. The sequenced sample was PBMCs. The receptor source for this set is a man in his thirties or forties in good health and CMV-seropositive.

This chain uses TRBV5-4 with TRBJ2-3; perhaps TRBD2 as D (6 bases). The CDR3 has 15 residues. Germline CDR1 reads SGHNT; CDR2 reads YYREEE (reference sequence). The V end was cut by 0 bases, the J end by 3 bases, with 11 bases between. For the CDR3, the DNA is TGTGCCAGCAGCTTGGCGGGAGCGAGGACAGATACGCAGTATTTT. This encodes CASSLAGARTDTQYF.

V and J are TRBV5-1 and TRBJ2-6, with D possibly TRBD2 on 5 matching bases. Trimming pared 4 bases from V and 0 bases from J, leaving 5 bases between. The CDR3 contains 14 residues. CDR1 and CDR2 from the germline V gene are SGHRS and YFSETQ. The CDR3 DNA sequence: TGCGCCAGCAGCGGGAGCTCTGGGGCCAACGTCCTGACTTTC. Translating it yields CASSGSSGANVLTF.

This chain joins TRBV27 and TRBJ2-7, with a tentative D call TRBD1 (6 bases). This CDR3 has 15 residues. The V and J ends lost 4 bases and 1 base respectively, with 14 bases between them. The V gene's germline CDR1 is MNHEY and CDR2 SMNVEV (reference sequence). CDR3 DNA: TGTGCCAGCAGTTACAGGCAGGGGATATCCTACGAGCAGTACTTC. Its protein product is CASSYRQGISYEQYF.

The V call is TRBV4-1, the J call TRBJ2-1; maybe TRBD2 (6 bases). The CDR3 length is 17 residues. The germline gives CDR1 MGHRA, CDR2 YSYEKL. The germline V and J ends were trimmed by 0 bases and 0 bases, with 12 bases remaining between them. In nucleotides, the CDR3 is TGCGCCAGCAGCCAAGACTTCGCGGGAACCTCCTACAATGAGCAGTTCTTC. As protein: CASSQDFAGTSYNEQFF.

This chain links TRBV28 with TRBJ1-2; D is undetermined. The CDR3 consists of 15 residues. V was pared by 5 bases and J by 6 bases, with 19 bases between. Germline lookup yields CDR1 MDHEN and CDR2 SYDVKM. CDR3 DNA: TGTGCCAGCAGTGACCCCGGCCTCACTATAGATGGCTACACCTTC. Its protein is CASSDPGLTIDGYTF.